This entry lists 10 T cell receptor beta chains sequenced from one sample in a study of blood T cell repertoires in COVID-19 (dated by TCRdb to the early 2020s). The receptor library was made with the immunoSEQ multiplex PCR assay. In its TCRdb copy, this immuneACCESS table keeps in-frame sequences only and misses some clones. Where compared with another copy, unresolved V genes explain less than half of these, and the others have no known cause. This sample holds 150,000 to 200,000 clones; approximately 85% were observed only once. Of the sample, approximately 9% falls within the top ten clones. Sequencing used PBMCs or T cells enriched from blood (not recorded which). The receptors were sampled from a young woman who had recovered from COVID-19.

The J gene is TRBJ2-5, the V gene TRBV28, with TRBD1 matching 9 bases. Looked up from germline, CDR1 is MDHEN and CDR2 is SYDVKM. The CDR3 contains 17 residues. After removal of 2 bases from V and 1 base from J, the junction contained 8 bases not matched to a gene. This CDR3 is CASSLGGTGHPQETQYF. CDR3 coding DNA: TGTGCCAGCAGTTTAGGTGGGACAGGGCACCCCCAAGAGACCCAGTACTTC.

This clone was detected only once. The chain carries TRBV27 and TRBJ1-4, with TRBD1 matching 9 bases. This CDR3 has 17 amino acids. CDR1 MNHEY and CDR2 SMNVEV come from the germline V gene (reference sequence). V was pared by 7 bases and J by 4 bases, with 13 bases of the junction left unmatched. The CDR3 DNA is TGTGCCAGCAAAAGGGTCCCCGGGACAGGGATTAATGAAAAACTGTTTTTT. Its protein product is CASKRVPGTGINEKLFF.

The chain recombines TRBV29-1 with TRBJ2-1, with 13 nucleotides matching TRBD2. Germline CDR1 reads SQVTM; CDR2 reads ANQGSEA. The CDR3 loop spans 14 amino acids. With V trimmed by 4 bases and J by 8 bases, 5 bases remained unmatched. In DNA, the CDR3 is TGCAGCGTTGGGGGACTAGCGGGGATCGATGAGCAGTTCTTC. Amino acid sequence: CSVGGLAGIDEQFF.

In regard to this clone: The limits of the CDR3 on the DNA are not certain, so only TCRdb's listed CDR3 is given. This rearrangement joins TRBV2 to TRBJ1-1; the table's TRBD1 call for D was not verified on the DNA. Looked up from germline, CDR1 is SNHLY and CDR2 is FYNNEI. The CDR3 is made up of 14 amino acids, end residues included. CDR3 residues: CASIYFGTGSTTFF.

This rearrangement joins TRBV4-1 to TRBJ1-2; unclear D gene. V lost 0 bases and J 3 bases, leaving 8 bases between the germline ends. CDR1 is MGHRA and CDR2 is YSYEKL in the germline V gene. The CDR3 contains 14 residues. This CDR3 reads CASSQDQADYGYTF. The CDR3 DNA is TGCGCCAGCAGCCAAGACCAGGCCGACTATGGCTACACCTTC.

This clone appeared once. The chain links TRBV28 to TRBJ1-4; TRBD1 aligns across 8 bases. Trimming at V came to 1 base and at J to 3 bases, leaving 10 bases not matched to a gene. The CDR3 has 18 amino acids. Germline-derived CDR1 and CDR2 are MDHEN and SYDVKM. CDR3 bases: TGTGCCAGCAGTTTATACGAGGGGACAGGCAACGCTAATGAAAAACTGTTTTTT. It codes for CASSLYEGTGNANEKLFF.

The chain has TRBV27 and TRBJ2-1; 14 bases align to TRBD2. In germline, CDR1 is MNHEY, CDR2 SMNVEV (reference sequence). CDR3 length: 17 amino acids. V gave up 2 bases and J gave up 9 bases; unmatched junction bases: 9. The CDR3 region has the DNA TGTGCCAGCAGTTTACGTCGACTAGCGGGGGGGCAAGCTGAGCAGTTCTTC. Encoded protein: CASSLRRLAGGQAEQFF.

The chain combines TRBV4-1 with TRBJ2-3; 10 bases agree with TRBD2. This CDR3 is built from 15 residues. Germline CDR1 is MGHRA and CDR2 is YSYEKL. V was clipped by 6 bases and J by 3 bases; unmatched bases: 6. The chain's CDR3 is CASRSSGSITDTQYF. CDR3 DNA: TGCGCCAGCAGATCTAGCGGGAGTATTACAGATACGCAGTATTTT.

The chain recombines TRBV27 with TRBJ2-3; D perhaps matches TRBD1 (6 bases). The V and J ends lost 5 bases and 3 bases respectively, with 12 bases between them. The germline gives CDR1 MNHEY, CDR2 SMNVEV (reference sequence). There are 14 residues in the CDR3. The CDR3 loop is CASSDHTGTDTQYF. CDR3 DNA: TGTGCCAGCAGTGATCACACAGGGACAGATACGCAGTATTTT.

V gene TRBV6-1 combines with J gene TRBJ2-1, with TRBD1 identical over 7 bases. The germline V gene has CDR1 MNHNS and CDR2 SASEGT. The V and J ends lost 2 bases and 4 bases, in that order; junction bases with no gene match: 11. The CDR3 extends over 17 amino acids. This CDR3 reads CASSERLWDSQYNEQFF. CDR3 bases: TGTGCCAGCAGTGAAAGGCTTTGGGACAGCCAATACAATGAGCAGTTCTTC.